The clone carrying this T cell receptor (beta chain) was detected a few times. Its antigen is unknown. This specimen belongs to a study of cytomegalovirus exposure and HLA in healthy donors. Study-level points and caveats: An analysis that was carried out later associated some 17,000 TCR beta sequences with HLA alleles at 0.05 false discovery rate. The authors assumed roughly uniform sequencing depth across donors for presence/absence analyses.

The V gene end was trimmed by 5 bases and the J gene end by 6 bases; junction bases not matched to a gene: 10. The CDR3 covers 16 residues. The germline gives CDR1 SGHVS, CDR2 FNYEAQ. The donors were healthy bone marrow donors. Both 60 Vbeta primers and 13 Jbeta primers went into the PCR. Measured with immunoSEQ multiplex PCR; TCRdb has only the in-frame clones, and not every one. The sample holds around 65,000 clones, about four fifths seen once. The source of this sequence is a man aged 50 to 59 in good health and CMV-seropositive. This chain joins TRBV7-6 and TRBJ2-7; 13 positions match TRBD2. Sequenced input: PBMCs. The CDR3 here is CASSPIPGTSGTEQYF. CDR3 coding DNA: TGTGCCAGCAGCCCCATCCCCGGGACTAGCGGGACCGAGCAGTACTTC.